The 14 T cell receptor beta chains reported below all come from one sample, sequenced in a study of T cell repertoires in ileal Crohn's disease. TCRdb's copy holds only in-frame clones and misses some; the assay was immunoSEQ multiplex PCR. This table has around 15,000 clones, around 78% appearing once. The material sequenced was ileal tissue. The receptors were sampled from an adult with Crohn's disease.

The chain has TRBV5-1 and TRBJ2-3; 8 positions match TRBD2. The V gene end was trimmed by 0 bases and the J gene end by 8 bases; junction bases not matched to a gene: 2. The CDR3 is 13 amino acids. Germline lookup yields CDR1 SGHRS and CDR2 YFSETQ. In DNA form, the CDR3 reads TGCGCCAGCAGCTTGGATGCGGGGGGTACGCAGTATTTT. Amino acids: CASSLDAGGTQYF.

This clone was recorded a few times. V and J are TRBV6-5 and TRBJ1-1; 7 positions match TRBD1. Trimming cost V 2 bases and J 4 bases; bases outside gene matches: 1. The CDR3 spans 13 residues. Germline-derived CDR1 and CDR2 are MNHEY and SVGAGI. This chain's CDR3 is CASSYTGATEAFF. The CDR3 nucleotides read TGTGCCAGCAGTTACACAGGGGCCACTGAAGCTTTCTTT.

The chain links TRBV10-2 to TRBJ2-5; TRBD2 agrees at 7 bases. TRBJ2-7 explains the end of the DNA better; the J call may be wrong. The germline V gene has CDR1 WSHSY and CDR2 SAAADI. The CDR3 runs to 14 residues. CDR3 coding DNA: TGCGCCAGCAGACCCGCGGGGGTCCTGATCGAGCAGTACTTC. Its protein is CASRPAGVLIEQYF.

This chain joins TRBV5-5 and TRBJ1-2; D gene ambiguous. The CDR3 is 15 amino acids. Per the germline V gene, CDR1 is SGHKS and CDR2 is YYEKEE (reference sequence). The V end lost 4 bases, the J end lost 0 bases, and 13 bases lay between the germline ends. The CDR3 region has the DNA TGTGCCAGCAGCCCGGACTTTATTTCTAACTATGGCTACACCTTC. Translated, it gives CASSPDFISNYGYTF.

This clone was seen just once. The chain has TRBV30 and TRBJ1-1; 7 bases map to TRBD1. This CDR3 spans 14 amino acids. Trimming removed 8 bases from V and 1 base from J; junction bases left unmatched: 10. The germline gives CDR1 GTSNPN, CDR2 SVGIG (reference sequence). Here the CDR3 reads CAATTGAGNTEAFF. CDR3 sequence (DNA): TGTGCCGCTACCACAGGGGCGGGGAACACTGAAGCTTTCTTT.

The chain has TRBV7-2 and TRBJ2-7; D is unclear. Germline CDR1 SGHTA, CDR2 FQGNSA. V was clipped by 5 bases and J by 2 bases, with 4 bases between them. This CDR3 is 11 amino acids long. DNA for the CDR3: TGTGCCAGCAGCAGAGCCTACGAGCAGTACTTC. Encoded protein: CASSRAYEQYF. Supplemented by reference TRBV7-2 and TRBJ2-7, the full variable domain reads GAGVSQSPSNKVTEKGKDVELRCDPISGHTALYWYRQSLGQGLEFLIYFQGNSAPDKSGLPSDRFSAERTGGSVSTLTIQRTQQEDSAVYLCASSRAYEQYFGPGTRLTVT.

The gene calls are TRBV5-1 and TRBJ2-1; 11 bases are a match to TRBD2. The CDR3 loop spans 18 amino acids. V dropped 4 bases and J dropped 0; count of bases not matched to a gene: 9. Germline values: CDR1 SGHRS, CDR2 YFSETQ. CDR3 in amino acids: CASSPMSTSGSSYNEQFF. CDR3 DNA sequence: TGCGCCAGCAGCCCGATGAGCACTAGCGGGAGCTCCTACAATGAGCAGTTCTTC. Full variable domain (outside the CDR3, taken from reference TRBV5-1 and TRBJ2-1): KAGVTQTPRYLIKTRGQQVTLSCSPISGHRSVSWYQQTPGQGLQFLFEYFSETQRNKGNFPGRFSGRQFSNSRSEMNVSTLELGDSALYLCASSPMSTSGSSYNEQFFGPGTRLTVL.

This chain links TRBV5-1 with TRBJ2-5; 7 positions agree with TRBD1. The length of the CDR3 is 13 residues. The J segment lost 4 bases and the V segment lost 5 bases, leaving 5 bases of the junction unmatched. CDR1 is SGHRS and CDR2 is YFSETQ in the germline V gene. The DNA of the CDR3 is TGCGCCAGCAGACAGGGGATGGGAGAGACCCAGTACTTC. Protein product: CASRQGMGETQYF.

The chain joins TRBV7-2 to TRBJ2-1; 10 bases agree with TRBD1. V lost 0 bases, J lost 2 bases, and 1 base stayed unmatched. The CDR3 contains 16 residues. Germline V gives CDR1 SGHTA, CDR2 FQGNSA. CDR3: CASSLATGGPYNEQFF. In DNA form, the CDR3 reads TGTGCCAGCAGCTTAGCGACAGGGGGCCCCTACAATGAGCAGTTCTTC.

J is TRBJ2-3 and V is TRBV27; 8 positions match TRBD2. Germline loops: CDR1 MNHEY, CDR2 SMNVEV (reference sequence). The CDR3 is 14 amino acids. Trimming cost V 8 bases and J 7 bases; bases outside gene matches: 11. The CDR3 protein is CASCRSGGGYTQYF. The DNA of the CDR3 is TGTGCCAGCTGCCGGAGCGGGGGAGGGTATACGCAGTATTTT.

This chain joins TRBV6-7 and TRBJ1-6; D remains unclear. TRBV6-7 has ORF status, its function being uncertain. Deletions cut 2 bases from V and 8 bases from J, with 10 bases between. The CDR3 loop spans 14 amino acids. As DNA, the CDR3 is TGTGCCAGCAGTTACGACATCCCCTATTCACCCCTCCACTTT. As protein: CASSYDIPYSPLHF.

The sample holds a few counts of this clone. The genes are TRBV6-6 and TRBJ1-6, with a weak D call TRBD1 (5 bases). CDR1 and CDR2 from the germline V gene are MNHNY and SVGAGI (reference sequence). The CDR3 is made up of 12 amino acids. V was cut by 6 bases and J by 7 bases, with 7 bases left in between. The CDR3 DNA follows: TGTGCCAGCAGCAGGGTCAATTCACCCCTCCACTTT. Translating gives CASSRVNSPLHF.

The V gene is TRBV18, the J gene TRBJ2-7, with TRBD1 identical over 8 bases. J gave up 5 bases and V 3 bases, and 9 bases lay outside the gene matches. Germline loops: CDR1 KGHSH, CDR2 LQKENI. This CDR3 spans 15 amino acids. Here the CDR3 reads CASSPTSDRDHEQYF. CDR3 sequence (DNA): TGTGCCAGCTCACCCACCTCGGACAGGGACCACGAGCAGTACTTC.

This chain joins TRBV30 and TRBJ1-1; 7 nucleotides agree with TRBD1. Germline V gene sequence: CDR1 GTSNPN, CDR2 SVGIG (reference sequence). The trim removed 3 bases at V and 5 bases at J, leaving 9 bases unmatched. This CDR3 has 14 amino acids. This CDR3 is CAWSVDRALTEAFF. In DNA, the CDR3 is TGTGCCTGGAGCGTAGACAGGGCGTTGACTGAAGCTTTCTTT.